This note documents a single TCR beta chain sequence. Its cognate antigen is unknown. Repertoires were generated with immunoSEQ multiplex PCR, while TCRdb's copy carries only in-frame clones and drops some. The table includes fewer than 3 million clones, about nine tenths detected once. These data originate in a study of shared clonotypes between healthy human individuals. Study in general: There were three CD4 naive, three CD4 memory, two CD8 naive and one CD8 memory plates per donor. General study points: Shared clonotypes: about 5% naive CD4, under 4% naive CD8, less than 2.5% memory CD4, about 0.41% memory CD8. The study found lower generation probabilities in non-shared clonotypes than in those shared by all four donors.

V lost 0 bases and J lost 4, with 9 bases in between. CDR1 and CDR2 (germline): SGHTA, FQGNSA. This CDR3 is built from 14 residues. This receptor was obtained from a man aged 18-30 years in good health. Some clones in this sample may be carry-over from other donors' samples. Sequenced: naive CD4+ T cells from PBMCs. As to subset: CD45RA+ positively selected. The chain employs TRBV7-2 and TRBJ2-5; no reliable D call. The CDR3 sequence is CASSLASARETQYF. Here the CDR3 DNA reads TGTGCCAGCAGCTTAGCGTCGGCCAGAGAGACCCAGTACTTC.